This T cell receptor beta chain originates from a study of CD8 T cells in ankylosing spondylitis. Study conclusions and caveats: Apparently characteristic of ankylosing spondylitis blood was a TCR beta motif (about eight highly homologous variants). Matched synovial fluid from ankylosing spondylitis patients was reported to be enriched for disease-linked clones.

In TCRdb, the 5' RACE reads were re-called with MiXCR into one record per CDR3 protein. The sample shows 50,000 to 75,000 distinct CDR3 sequences, roughly 6.2% of them seen only once. In this sample, this clonotype turned up a few times. The antigen is undetermined. This TCR derives from a male donor with ankylosing spondylitis. Sequenced material: synovial fluid, either unsorted or a sorted T cell fraction (not recorded which).

CDR3 amino acids: CASRLAGETQYF. The CDR3 bases are TGTGCCAGCCGCCTTGCTGGGGAGACCCAGTACTTC. The rearrangement joins TRBV19 to TRBJ2-5; D not certain. The V and J ends lost 9 bases and 5 bases respectively, with 13 bases between them. The CDR3 is 12 residues long. Germline V lookup: CDR1 LNHDA, CDR2 SQIVND (reference sequence). The variable domain in full, with the rest retrieved from reference TRBV19 and TRBJ2-5, is DGGITQSPKYLFRKEGQNVTLSCEQNLNHDAMYWYRQDPGQGLRLIYYSQIVNDFQKGDIAEGYSVSREKKESFPLTVTSAQKNPTAFYLCASRLAGETQYFGPGTRLLVL.